This TCR beta chain appears in the sequencing data of a study of T cells of healthy individuals. This clonotype appeared a few times. MiXCR, applied by TCRdb to the 5' RACE reads, yields one record per CDR3 protein. The sample yields 65,000 to 90,000 distinct CDR3 sequences, roughly 5.1% seen once. The receptor's source is a female donor in good health.

CDR3 protein: CASSQVAGEGTDTQYF. The CDR3 DNA reads TGTGCCAGCAGCCAAGTTGCGGGAGAGGGCACAGATACGCAGTATTTT. This chain connects TRBV4-2 to TRBJ2-3, with TRBD2 matching 7 bases. Germline trimming cut 1 base from V and 1 base from J; bases unmatched to any gene: 5. Germline loops: CDR1 LGHNA, CDR2 YNFKEQ. The CDR3 has 16 amino acids.